This TCR beta chain was observed in a study of shared clonotypes between healthy human individuals (TCRdb year 2020). Background on the whole study: A few men and a couple of women, aged 18 to 49 years, made up the cohort. To estimate repertoire size and how much clonotype sharing occurs between individuals, the study deeply sequenced the blood TCR repertoires of roughly 5 healthy adults. Different laboratories and diverse techniques were used to prepare libraries and sequence TCR repertoires, to increase sequencing depth and limit assay-specific biases. Between about 0.8 and 9 billion PBMCs per donor were obtained by leukapheresis. Per donor, three plates each were used for CD4 naive and CD4 memory, two for CD8 naive, and one for CD8 memory. What the study reported, not specific to this receptor: Roughly 5% of naive CD4, 3.5% of naive CD8, around 2.3% of memory CD4, and 0.35% to 0.5% of memory CD8 clonotypes were shared across a handful of donors. The genetic and exposure-history diversity represented was limited by the small number of donors. Compared with non-shared clonotypes, the clonotypes found in all four sorted-subset donors had higher generation probabilities. Estimated clonotype richness was generally larger for naive than for memory subsets. Even with the large sequencing depth, rarefaction of the sorted-subset datasets indicated that sequencing was incomplete. Pairwise subsampling indicated that sequencing depth was expected to affect the degree of clonotype sharing among donors. Sampling was limited to blood, and TCR repertoires in tissue likely differ from TCR repertoires in blood.

Donors were healthy HIV-negative adults with no recently reported acute infections or vaccinations. All donors were Caucasian adults living in Nashville, Tennessee, USA. CD4+ T cells were enriched by magnetic negative selection; naive cells were then positively selected on CD45RA, and the negative fraction formed the memory subset. Blood was collected by leukapheresis, and PBMCs were isolated by Ficoll-Histopaque density gradient centrifugation and then cryopreserved in liquid nitrogen vapor phase. Analytical flow cytometry was used to check the purity and quantity of each magnetically sorted T cell population. Genomic DNA was isolated from every sorted fraction and measured by UV absorbance on a Nanodrop 2000c. Counted from cysteine to phenylalanine, this CDR3 has 14 amino acids. The sequence is cut down to CDR3 DNA, 42 bases in frame from base 1. Trimming at the junction amounts to 0 bases on V and 0 bases on J, and the germline ends lie 6 bases apart. Taken from the germline V gene, the CDR1 and CDR2 loops are KGHSH and LQKENI.

Using the deep immunoSEQ assay, multiplex PCR amplified TCR CDR3 regions from genomic DNA. Extracted genomic DNA from each cell subset was spread evenly across all wells of several immunoSEQ 96-well plates, with each plate serving as a replicate. For sorted subsets, around 200 ng genomic DNA, equal to some 28,000 T cell genomes, was loaded into each replicate PCR. Purified libraries were quantified with a Qubit 3.0 fluorometer, sized on a Bioanalyzer 2100, and re-quantified with the KAPA Library Quantification kit. Each immunoSEQ 96-well plate was sequenced on its own single-read 150-cycle Illumina NextSeq 550 flow cell. For the original study's pipeline: Because the immunoSEQ output included only junctional sequences and no quality scores, the filtering could not be the same as the filtering used for full-length reads. To assign V/J genes and CDR3, sequences were annotated using PyIR, a Python wrapper for IgBLAST v1.9, with IMGT germline references. Reads were filtered out if the reads had weak V/J assignments (E-value above 1e-6), no CDR3, stop codons, out-of-frame junctions, or ambiguous translated residues. V3J clonotypes were defined as sequences sharing the same inferred V gene, J gene, and CDR3 amino acid sequence. Percentage overlap between repertoires was computed as shared unique clonotypes divided by the size of the smaller repertoire. Richness of each repertoire was evaluated using RTK rarefaction, the Chao1 estimator, and Recon v2.1 estimates of unobserved clonotypes. Generation probabilities for all TCRbeta clonotypes obtained by the gDNA method from four donors were computed using OLGA. The table was pulled from immuneACCESS by TCRdb, which kept in-frame rearrangements only. Such tables lose some clones; where checked, under half of the loss comes from unresolved V genes, and the rest has no known cause. D and trimming come from the DNA, and the V and J calls and clone size come from that table. Here the sample has some 2,400,000 clones; nearly 97% occur a single time. 0.13% of the sample lies in the top ten.

A remark on this clone: Its cognate antigen has yet to be identified. No base quality information exists; no much larger clone differs at one position. At the DNA level, this CDR3 is encoded by other sequences in the same sample as well.

The receptor's source is a man between 18 and 35 years old in good health. Sequenced input: naive CD4+ T cells sorted from blood. The cell subset or site label on this specimen signifies: CD45RA+ positively selected. The V and J segments used are TRBV18 and TRBJ2-7; the D gene cannot be resolved reliably. DNA sequence: TGTGCCAGCTCACCACCGGGAAGCTCCTACGAGCAGTACTTC. Its translation reads: CASSPPGSSYEQYF.